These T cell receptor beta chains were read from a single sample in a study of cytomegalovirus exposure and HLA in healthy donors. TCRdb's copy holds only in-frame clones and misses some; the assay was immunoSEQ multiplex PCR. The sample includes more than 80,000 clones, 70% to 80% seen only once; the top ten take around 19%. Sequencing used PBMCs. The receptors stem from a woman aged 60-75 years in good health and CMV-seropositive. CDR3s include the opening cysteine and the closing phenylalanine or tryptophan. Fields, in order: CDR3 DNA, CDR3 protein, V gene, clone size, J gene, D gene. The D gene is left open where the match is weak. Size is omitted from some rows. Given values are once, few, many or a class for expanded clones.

CDR3 DNA: TGTGCCAGCAGCGCACCCATGGGGTGGGGCAGGGGGAAATCCTACGAGCAGTACTTC
CDR3 protein: CASSAPMGWGRGKSYEQYF
V gene: TRBV28
clone size: once
J gene: TRBJ2-7
D gene: TRBD1

CDR3 DNA: TGTGCCAGTAGTTTTGGCAGGGCGCTCACTGAAGCTTTCTTT
CDR3 protein: CASSFGRALTEAFF
V gene: TRBV19
clone size: -
J gene: TRBJ1-1
D gene: -

CDR3 DNA: TGTGCCAGCAGTGAACAAGGGGTGTGGGGCTACACCTTC
CDR3 protein: CASSEQGVWGYTF
V gene: TRBV6-1
clone size: few
J gene: TRBJ1-2
D gene: -

CDR3 DNA: TGTGCCAGCAGCCAAGAAAGCGGGAGGGAGACCCAGTACTTC
CDR3 protein: CASSQESGRETQYF
V gene: TRBV4-2
clone size: -
J gene: TRBJ2-5
D gene: TRBD2

CDR3 DNA: TGCGCCAGCAGCTTGGGTCGGAGCGGGAGCTCCTACAATGAGCAGTTCTTC
CDR3 protein: CASSLGRSGSSYNEQFF
V gene: TRBV5-1
clone size: -
J gene: TRBJ2-1
D gene: TRBD2

CDR3 DNA: TGCGCCAGCAGTGTGGGGCGGGAGGGCACAGATACGCAGTATTTT
CDR3 protein: CASSVGREGTDTQYF
V gene: TRBV10-1
clone size: many
J gene: TRBJ2-3
D gene: TRBD2

CDR3 DNA: TGTGCCAGTCTGAAGTTGCGGGAACAAGAGACCCAGTACTTC
CDR3 protein: CASLKLREQETQYF
V gene: TRBV19
clone size: -
J gene: TRBJ2-5
D gene: -

CDR3 DNA: TGTGCCAGCTCACCACCCGGGACTAGCAGATACAATGAGCAGTTCTTC
CDR3 protein: CASSPPGTSRYNEQFF
V gene: TRBV18
clone size: -
J gene: TRBJ2-1
D gene: TRBD2

CDR3 DNA: TGTGCCAGCAGCTTGGGAGACTACTACGAGCAGTACTTC
CDR3 protein: CASSLGDYYEQYF
V gene: TRBV5-5
clone size: -
J gene: TRBJ2-7
D gene: -

CDR3 DNA: TGTGCCAGCAGTTTACTCTCAGGTGAAAAACTGTTTTTT
CDR3 protein: CASSLLSGEKLFF
V gene: TRBV28
clone size: few
J gene: TRBJ1-4
D gene: -

CDR3 DNA: TGTGCCAGCAGTCCGCCAGGGGGTGGGGAAAAACTGTTTTTT
CDR3 protein: CASSPPGGGEKLFF
V gene: TRBV6-6
clone size: few
J gene: TRBJ1-4
D gene: TRBD1

CDR3 DNA: TGTGCCAGCAGCCCCTCGGGGGTGTACACTGAAGCTTTCTTT
CDR3 protein: CASSPSGVYTEAFF
V gene: TRBV6-5
clone size: -
J gene: TRBJ1-1
D gene: -

CDR3 DNA: TGTGCCAGCTCACCCGACAGGAACTATGGCTACACCTTC
CDR3 protein: CASSPDRNYGYTF
V gene: TRBV18
clone size: few
J gene: TRBJ1-2
D gene: -

CDR3 DNA: TGTGCCAGTAGTACCCGGAACACTGAAGCTTTCTTT
CDR3 protein: CASSTRNTEAFF
V gene: TRBV19
clone size: -
J gene: TRBJ1-1
D gene: -

CDR3 DNA: TGTGCCAGCAGCCCCAATTTGGGACTAGCGGGAAGTAATGAGCAGTTCTTC
CDR3 protein: CASSPNLGLAGSNEQFF
V gene: TRBV28
clone size: -
J gene: TRBJ2-1
D gene: TRBD2

CDR3 DNA: TGTGCCAGCAGCCCGCGTTCGGGGAACACTGAAGCTTTCTTT
CDR3 protein: CASSPRSGNTEAFF
V gene: TRBV11-3
clone size: -
J gene: TRBJ1-1
D gene: -

CDR3 DNA: TGTGCCAGCAGCGAAACAGGGTACGAGCAGTACTTC
CDR3 protein: CASSETGYEQYF
V gene: TRBV2
clone size: many
J gene: TRBJ2-7
D gene: -

CDR3 DNA: TGTGCCAGCAGTTTGCCCGGGACAGGGGGCACAGATACGCAGTATTTT
CDR3 protein: CASSLPGTGGTDTQYF
V gene: TRBV28
clone size: -
J gene: TRBJ2-3
D gene: TRBD1

CDR3 DNA: TGTGCCAGCAGGACAGGGTTTTTAGCTTTCTTT
CDR3 protein: CASRTGFLAFF
V gene: TRBV6-5
clone size: once
J gene: TRBJ1-1
D gene: TRBD1

CDR3 DNA: TGTGCCAGCACGAGGGGCGTTGGGGGGGCGGATTATGGCTACACCTTC
CDR3 protein: CASTRGVGGADYGYTF
V gene: TRBV19
clone size: -
J gene: TRBJ1-2
D gene: -

CDR3 DNA: TGCGCCAGCAGCTTGGGGGGGGTAAGGAATCAGCCCCAGCATTTT
CDR3 protein: CASSLGGVRNQPQHF
V gene: TRBV5-1
clone size: -
J gene: TRBJ1-5
D gene: -

CDR3 DNA: TGTGCCAGCAATGACAGGGGGAGGTACATTCAGTACTTC
CDR3 protein: CASNDRGRYIQYF
V gene: TRBV6-6
clone size: -
J gene: TRBJ2-4
D gene: TRBD1

CDR3 DNA: TGTGCCAGCAGCGTAGGAGCCACGCGCTCCTACGAGCAGTACTTC
CDR3 protein: CASSVGATRSYEQYF
V gene: TRBV9
clone size: -
J gene: TRBJ2-7
D gene: -

CDR3 DNA: TGTGCCAGCAGTTATTTAGACAGGGCGAGGGACACTGAAGCTTTCTTT
CDR3 protein: CASSYLDRARDTEAFF
V gene: TRBV6-5
clone size: -
J gene: TRBJ1-1
D gene: TRBD1

CDR3 DNA: TGTGCCAGTAGTACGTCGTCGGGAGGGATTACAGATACGCAGTATTTT
CDR3 protein: CASSTSSGGITDTQYF
V gene: TRBV19
clone size: -
J gene: TRBJ2-3
D gene: TRBD2

CDR3 DNA: TGTGCCACCAGCAGAGAGGAGGGTGATGGCTACACCTTC
CDR3 protein: CATSREEGDGYTF
V gene: TRBV15
clone size: few
J gene: TRBJ1-2
D gene: -

CDR3 DNA: TGTGCCAGTGATTACAGGCCCTCCCCCAATCAGCCCCAGCATTTT
CDR3 protein: CASDYRPSPNQPQHF
V gene: TRBV19
clone size: -
J gene: TRBJ1-5
D gene: -

CDR3 DNA: TGCGCCAGCAGTCGGACAGGGGGAGTCTACGAGCAGTACTTC
CDR3 protein: CASSRTGGVYEQYF
V gene: TRBV10-2
clone size: -
J gene: TRBJ2-7
D gene: TRBD1

CDR3 DNA: TGCGCCAGCAGCTTTTTAGGGACAGCTGAGACCCAGTACTTC
CDR3 protein: CASSFLGTAETQYF
V gene: TRBV5-1
clone size: -
J gene: TRBJ2-5
D gene: TRBD1

CDR3 DNA: TGTGCCAGCAGCCAAGTCCAGCTAGCGGCCCCGCCGGGGTCTAGCACAGATACGCAGTATTTT
CDR3 protein: CASSQVQLAAPPGSSTDTQYF
V gene: TRBV14
clone size: once
J gene: TRBJ2-3
D gene: TRBD2

CDR3 DNA: TGTGCCAGCAGAGTTGTACGGGGACAGGGGGCCCTCTCTGGGGCCAACGTCCTGACTTTC
CDR3 protein: CASRVVRGQGALSGANVLTF
V gene: TRBV2
clone size: -
J gene: TRBJ2-6
D gene: TRBD1

CDR3 DNA: TGCGCCAGCAGCTTGTTCGCGGAGAACAATGAGCAGTTCTTC
CDR3 protein: CASSLFAENNEQFF
V gene: TRBV5-1
clone size: -
J gene: TRBJ2-1
D gene: -

CDR3 DNA: TGTGCCAGTAGTTGGCCCGGCACAGATACGCAGTATTTT
CDR3 protein: CASSWPGTDTQYF
V gene: TRBV19
clone size: -
J gene: TRBJ2-3
D gene: -

CDR3 DNA: TGTGCCAGCACGCGGGACGATCTCTTAGGGACCCAGTACTTC
CDR3 protein: CASTRDDLLGTQYF
V gene: TRBV28
clone size: -
J gene: TRBJ2-5
D gene: -

CDR3 DNA: TGTGCCAGCAGCGTGTCAAGCCCCGGTTCACCCCTCCACTTT
CDR3 protein: CASSVSSPGSPLHF
V gene: TRBV13
clone size: once
J gene: TRBJ1-6
D gene: -

CDR3 DNA: TGTGCCAGTAGTATACCCCGACAGGGTTCCGCTGAAGCTTTCTTT
CDR3 protein: CASSIPRQGSAEAFF
V gene: TRBV19
clone size: -
J gene: TRBJ1-1
D gene: TRBD1

CDR3 DNA: TGTGCCAGCAGCTCCGGCGGCCACTCGGCCTACGAGCAGTACTTC
CDR3 protein: CASSSGGHSAYEQYF
V gene: TRBV11-2
clone size: -
J gene: TRBJ2-7
D gene: -

CDR3 DNA: TGTGCCAGCAGCCGTAACAGCTATGGCTACACCTTC
CDR3 protein: CASSRNSYGYTF
V gene: TRBV5-6
clone size: -
J gene: TRBJ1-2
D gene: -

CDR3 DNA: TGTGCCAGCAGTTTCGAGCGGGCCGCTTACAATGAGCAGTTCTTC
CDR3 protein: CASSFERAAYNEQFF
V gene: TRBV6-6
clone size: -
J gene: TRBJ2-1
D gene: -

CDR3 DNA: TGTGCCAGCGCGAGTCGGGAGAGGGGAGAGACCCAGTACTTC
CDR3 protein: CASASRERGETQYF
V gene: TRBV5-4
clone size: -
J gene: TRBJ2-5
D gene: -

CDR3 DNA: TGTGCCAGCAGCTTTCCCCTTTCCGGGACTGGATACTACGAGCAGTACTTC
CDR3 protein: CASSFPLSGTGYYEQYF
V gene: TRBV7-9
clone size: -
J gene: TRBJ2-7
D gene: -

CDR3 DNA: TGTGCCAGCAGGAACCCGGTCGCTAGCGGCCCTAACGAGCAGTACTTC
CDR3 protein: CASRNPVASGPNEQYF
V gene: TRBV2
clone size: few
J gene: TRBJ2-7
D gene: TRBD2

CDR3 DNA: TGCGCCAGCAGCTTAAAGGGACTAGCGGGAGGGATCTCCTACGAGCAGTACTTC
CDR3 protein: CASSLKGLAGGISYEQYF
V gene: TRBV5-1
clone size: -
J gene: TRBJ2-7
D gene: TRBD2

CDR3 DNA: TGTGCCAGCAGTTTAGTTGGGGCGTGGAAAAATGAAGCTTTCTTT
CDR3 protein: CASSLVGAWKNEAFF
V gene: TRBV27
clone size: -
J gene: TRBJ1-1
D gene: -

CDR3 DNA: TGTGCCAGCAGCGCCTTCGACAGCGGGAGTACCTACAATGAGCAGTTCTTC
CDR3 protein: CASSAFDSGSTYNEQFF
V gene: TRBV9
clone size: -
J gene: TRBJ2-1
D gene: TRBD2

CDR3 DNA: TGTGCCACCAGCTACCAGGGGCTTGGGGAAAAACTGTTTTTT
CDR3 protein: CATSYQGLGEKLFF
V gene: TRBV15
clone size: -
J gene: TRBJ1-4
D gene: -

CDR3 DNA: TGTGCCAGCAGCGTAGCTCCCGGGGGATTAGCGGGGGGTAACACCGGGGAGCTGTTTTTT
CDR3 protein: CASSVAPGGLAGGNTGELFF
V gene: TRBV9
clone size: -
J gene: TRBJ2-2
D gene: TRBD2

CDR3 DNA: TGTGCCAGCAGCCAAGTAGCGGGGACGAACACTGAAGCTTTCTTT
CDR3 protein: CASSQVAGTNTEAFF
V gene: TRBV14
clone size: -
J gene: TRBJ1-1
D gene: -

CDR3 DNA: TGTGCCAGCAGTCCGACTTCCGATAGCAATCAGCCCCAGCATTTT
CDR3 protein: CASSPTSDSNQPQHF
V gene: TRBV27
clone size: -
J gene: TRBJ1-5
D gene: -

CDR3 DNA: TGTGCCAGCAGCGTAGTAGGGGGAATGTTGGATGAGCAGTTCTTC
CDR3 protein: CASSVVGGMLDEQFF
V gene: TRBV9
clone size: -
J gene: TRBJ2-1
D gene: -

CDR3 DNA: TGTGCCTGGAGTTTTCTAGCGGGAGGGCCAGCAGATACGCAGTATTTT
CDR3 protein: CAWSFLAGGPADTQYF
V gene: TRBV30
clone size: -
J gene: TRBJ2-3
D gene: TRBD2

CDR3 DNA: TGTGCCAGCAGCTTAGGGGACAGCCAAGAGACCCAGTACTTC
CDR3 protein: CASSLGDSQETQYF
V gene: TRBV11-3
clone size: -
J gene: TRBJ2-5
D gene: TRBD1

CDR3 DNA: TGTGCCAGCAGGTCACCAGCAGGGGTGGGCACTGAAGCTTTCTTT
CDR3 protein: CASRSPAGVGTEAFF
V gene: TRBV6-6
clone size: -
J gene: TRBJ1-1
D gene: -

CDR3 DNA: TGTGCCAGCAGCTTAGCCAGTCCTAACTATGGCTACACCTTC
CDR3 protein: CASSLASPNYGYTF
V gene: TRBV11-2
clone size: -
J gene: TRBJ1-2
D gene: -

CDR3 DNA: TGCGCCAGCGCCACTAGCGGGAGGACCCAGGAGCAGTATTTT
CDR3 protein: CASATSGRTQEQYF
V gene: TRBV10-2
clone size: -
J gene: TRBJ2-3
D gene: TRBD2

CDR3 DNA: TGTGCCAGCAGTACCACTAGCTACGAGCAGTACTTC
CDR3 protein: CASSTTSYEQYF
V gene: TRBV2
clone size: -
J gene: TRBJ2-7
D gene: -